Reported below is one T cell receptor beta chain. Some clones are missing from TCRdb's copy, which holds only in-frame ones; the method was immunoSEQ multiplex PCR. The sample carries just under 65,000 clones, 80% to 90% recorded once. V trimming: 4 bases; J trimming: 2 bases; junction bases outside the gene matches: 4. The germline V gene encodes CDR1 SQVTM and CDR2 ANQGSEA. CDR3 length: 13 amino acids. The sample belongs to a study of blood T cell repertoires in COVID-19. The origin of this receptor is a human donor in a cohort sampled during active COVID-19. The genes are TRBV29-1 and TRBJ2-7; 8 positions agree with TRBD1. The sequencing sample was made of peripheral blood. The DNA for the CDR3 is TGCAGCGTTGGGAGGACAGGGACCTACGAGCAGTACTTC. Translation gives CSVGRTGTYEQYF.